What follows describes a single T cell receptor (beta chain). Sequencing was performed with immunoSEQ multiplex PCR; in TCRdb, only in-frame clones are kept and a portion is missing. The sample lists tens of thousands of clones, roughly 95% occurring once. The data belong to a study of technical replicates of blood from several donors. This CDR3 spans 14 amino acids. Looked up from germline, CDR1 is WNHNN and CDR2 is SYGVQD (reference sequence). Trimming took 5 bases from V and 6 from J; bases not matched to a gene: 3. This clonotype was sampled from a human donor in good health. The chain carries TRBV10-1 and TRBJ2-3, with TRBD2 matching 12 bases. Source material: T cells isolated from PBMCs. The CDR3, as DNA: TGCGCCAGCAGTCTAGCGGGAGGGCTGGATACGCAGTATTTT. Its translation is CASSLAGGLDTQYF.